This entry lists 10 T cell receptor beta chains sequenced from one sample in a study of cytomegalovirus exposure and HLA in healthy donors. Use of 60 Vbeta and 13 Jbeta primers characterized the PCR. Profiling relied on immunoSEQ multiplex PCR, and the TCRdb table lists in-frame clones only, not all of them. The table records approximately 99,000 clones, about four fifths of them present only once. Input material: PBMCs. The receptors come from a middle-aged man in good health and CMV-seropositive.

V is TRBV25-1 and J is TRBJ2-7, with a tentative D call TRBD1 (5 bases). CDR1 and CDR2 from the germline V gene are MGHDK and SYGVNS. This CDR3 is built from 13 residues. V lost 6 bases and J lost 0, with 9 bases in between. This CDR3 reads CASSWGSSYEQYF. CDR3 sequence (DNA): TGTGCCAGCAGCTGGGGCAGCTCCTACGAGCAGTACTTC.

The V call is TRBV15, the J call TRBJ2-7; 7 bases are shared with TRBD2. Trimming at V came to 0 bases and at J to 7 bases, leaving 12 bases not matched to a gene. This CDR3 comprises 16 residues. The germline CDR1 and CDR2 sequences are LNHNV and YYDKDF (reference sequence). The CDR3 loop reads CATSRDMGEGPREQYF. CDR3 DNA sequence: TGTGCCACCAGCAGAGATATGGGGGAGGGCCCGAGGGAGCAGTACTTC.

In DNA form, the CDR3 reads TGCGCCAGCAGCCTGACAGGGGGTACCCAAGAGACCCAGTACTTC. It codes for CASSLTGGTQETQYF. The chain has TRBV5-1 and TRBJ2-5; 9 bases are shared with TRBD1. This CDR3 contains 15 residues. With 4 bases clipped from V and 1 base from J, the junction kept 5 bases outside the gene matches. CDR1 and CDR2 (germline): SGHRS, YFSETQ.

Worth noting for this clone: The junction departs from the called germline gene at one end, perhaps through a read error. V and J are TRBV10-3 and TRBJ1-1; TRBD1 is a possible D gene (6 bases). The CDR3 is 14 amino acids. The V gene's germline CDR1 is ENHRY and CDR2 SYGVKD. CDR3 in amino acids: CAIRKGQQNAEAFF. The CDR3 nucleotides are TGTGCCATCAGGAAGGGACAACAGAACGCTGAAGCTTTCTTT.

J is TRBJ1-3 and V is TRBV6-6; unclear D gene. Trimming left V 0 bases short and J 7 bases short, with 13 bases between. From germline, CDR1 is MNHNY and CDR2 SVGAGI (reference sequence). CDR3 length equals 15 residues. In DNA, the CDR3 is TGTGCCAGCAGTTACTCGAATCCCCTCGGGAACACCATATATTTT. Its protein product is CASSYSNPLGNTIYF.

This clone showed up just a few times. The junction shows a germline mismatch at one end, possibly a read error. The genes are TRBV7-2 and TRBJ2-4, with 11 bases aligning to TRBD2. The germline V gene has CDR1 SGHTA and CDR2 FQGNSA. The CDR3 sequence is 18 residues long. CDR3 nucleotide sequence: TGTGCCAGCAGATTGACTAGCGGGACAACCCGGGGCAAAAACAGTCAGTACTTC. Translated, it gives CASRLTSGTTRGKNSQYF. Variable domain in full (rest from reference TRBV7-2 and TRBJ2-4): GAGVSQSPSNKVTEKGKDVELRCDPISGHTALYWYRQSLGQGLEFLIYFQGNSAPDKSGLPSDRFSAERTGGSVSTLTIQRTQQEDSAVYLCASRLTSGTTRGKNSQYFGAGTRLSVL.

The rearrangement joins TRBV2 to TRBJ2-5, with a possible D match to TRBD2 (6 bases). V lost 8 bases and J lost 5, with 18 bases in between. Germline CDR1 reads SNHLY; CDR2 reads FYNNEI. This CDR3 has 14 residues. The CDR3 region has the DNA TGTGCCAGCGGTTTTCGGAGGGCCGGCGAGACCCAGTACTTC. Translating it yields CASGFRRAGETQYF.

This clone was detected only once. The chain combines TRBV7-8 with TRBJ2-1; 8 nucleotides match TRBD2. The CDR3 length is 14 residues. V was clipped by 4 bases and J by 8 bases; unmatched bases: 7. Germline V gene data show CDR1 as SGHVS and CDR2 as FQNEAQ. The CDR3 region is CASSYRGGGYEQFF. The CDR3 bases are TGTGCCAGCAGCTACCGGGGGGGCGGGTATGAGCAGTTCTTC.

CDR3 in DNA: TGCGCCAGCAGCGGGCCACCTCATATGGCTGGGGCCAACGTCCTGACTTTC. Its protein product is CASSGPPHMAGANVLTF. V gene TRBV4-1 combines with J gene TRBJ2-6; D not certain. CDR1 and CDR2 from the germline V gene are MGHRA and YSYEKL. V was pared by 5 bases and J by 2 bases, with 16 bases between. The CDR3 consists of 17 residues.

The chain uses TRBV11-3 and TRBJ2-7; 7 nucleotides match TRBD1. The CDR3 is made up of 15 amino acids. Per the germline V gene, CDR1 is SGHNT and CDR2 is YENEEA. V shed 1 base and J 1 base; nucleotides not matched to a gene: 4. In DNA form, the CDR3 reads TGTGCCAGCAGCTTAGGAAGGGGGCCGTCCTACGAGCAGTACTTC. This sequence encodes CASSLGRGPSYEQYF.